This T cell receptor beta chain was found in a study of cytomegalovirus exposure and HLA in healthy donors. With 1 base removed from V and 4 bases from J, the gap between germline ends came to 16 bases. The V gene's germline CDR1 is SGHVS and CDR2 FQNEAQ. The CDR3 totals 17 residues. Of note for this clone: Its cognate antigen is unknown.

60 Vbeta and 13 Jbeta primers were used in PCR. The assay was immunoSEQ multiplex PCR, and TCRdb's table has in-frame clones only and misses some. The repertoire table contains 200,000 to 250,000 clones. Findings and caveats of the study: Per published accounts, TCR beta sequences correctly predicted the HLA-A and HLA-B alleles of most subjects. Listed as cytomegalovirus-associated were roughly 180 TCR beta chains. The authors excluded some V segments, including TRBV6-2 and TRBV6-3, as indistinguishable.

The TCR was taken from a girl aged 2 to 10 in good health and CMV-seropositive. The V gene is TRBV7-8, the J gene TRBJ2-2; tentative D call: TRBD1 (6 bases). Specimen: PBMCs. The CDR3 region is CASSLDSMGHPTGELFF. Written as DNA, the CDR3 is TGTGCCAGCAGCTTAGACTCGATGGGACACCCCACCGGGGAGCTGTTTTTT.